This TCR beta chain is drawn from a study of cytomegalovirus exposure and HLA in healthy donors. Whole-study findings and limits: For cytomegalovirus status, the classifier reportedly gave diagnoses with high specificity and sensitivity. The study labeled 150 to 200 TCR beta chains cytomegalovirus-associated.

As concerns this clone: Its antigen is not identified.

Looked up from germline, CDR1 is SGHRS and CDR2 is YFSETQ. With 2 bases clipped from V and 6 bases from J, the junction kept 4 bases outside the gene matches. The CDR3 spans 14 residues. Using immunoSEQ multiplex PCR, the repertoire was profiled, and TCRdb retains in-frame clones only, with some absent. The sample records around 90,000 clones, roughly 83% being singletons. This TCR came from a woman between 18 and 30 years old in good health and CMV-seropositive. The specimen was PBMCs. The chain links TRBV5-1 to TRBJ2-1, with 8 bases fitting TRBD2. The CDR3 region has the DNA TGCGCCAGCAGCTTTGTCGGGGGGGTCAATGAGCAGTTCTTC. Its translation: CASSFVGGVNEQFF. Combining the CDR3 with reference TRBV5-1 and TRBJ2-1 gives the whole variable domain KAGVTQTPRYLIKTRGQQVTLSCSPISGHRSVSWYQQTPGQGLQFLFEYFSETQRNKGNFPGRFSGRQFSNSRSEMNVSTLELGDSALYLCASSFVGGVNEQFFGPGTRLTVL.